This TCR beta chain was sequenced during a study of T cells after yellow fever vaccination. About the study: For low cell numbers, libraries were made with SMART-Seq v4 Ultra Low Input. Notes on the study in general: Boosting was followed by the reappearance of most primary-vaccination clones (96% CD4, about 89% CD8). Of the clonotypes, a small share occurred in both CD4 and CD8 compartments.

TCRdb fed the 5' RACE reads into MiXCR, producing one record per CDR3 protein. The data hold 550,000 to 750,000 distinct CDR3 sequences, with about 13% observed a single time. J gave up 3 bases and V 5 bases, and 12 bases lay outside the gene matches. Germline CDR1 SGHVS, CDR2 FQNEAQ. The CDR3 extends over 16 amino acids. On this clonotype: Its antigen is as yet unknown.

This receptor was obtained from a man aged 25 to 40 who received the YFV17D yellow fever vaccine. The sample consisted of PBMCs, taken on the day of the yellow fever booster vaccination. This chain uses TRBV7-8 with TRBJ2-5; TRBD1 matches at 7 bases. Here the CDR3 reads CASSIPLGQGEETQYF. In DNA, the CDR3 is TGTGCCAGCAGCATACCACTTGGGCAGGGGGAAGAGACCCAGTACTTC.